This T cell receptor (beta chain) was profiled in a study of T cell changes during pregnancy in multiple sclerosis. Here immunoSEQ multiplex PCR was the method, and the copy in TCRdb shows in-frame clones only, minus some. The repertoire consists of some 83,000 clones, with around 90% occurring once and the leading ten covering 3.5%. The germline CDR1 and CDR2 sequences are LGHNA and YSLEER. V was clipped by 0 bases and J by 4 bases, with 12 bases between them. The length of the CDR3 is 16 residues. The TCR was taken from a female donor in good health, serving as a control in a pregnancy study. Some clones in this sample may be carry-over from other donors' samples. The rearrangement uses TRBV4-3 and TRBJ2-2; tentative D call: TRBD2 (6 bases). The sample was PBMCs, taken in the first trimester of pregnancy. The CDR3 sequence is CASSQDGGGGTGELFF. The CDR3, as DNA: TGCGCCAGCAGCCAAGATGGGGGAGGTGGCACCGGGGAGCTGTTTTTT.